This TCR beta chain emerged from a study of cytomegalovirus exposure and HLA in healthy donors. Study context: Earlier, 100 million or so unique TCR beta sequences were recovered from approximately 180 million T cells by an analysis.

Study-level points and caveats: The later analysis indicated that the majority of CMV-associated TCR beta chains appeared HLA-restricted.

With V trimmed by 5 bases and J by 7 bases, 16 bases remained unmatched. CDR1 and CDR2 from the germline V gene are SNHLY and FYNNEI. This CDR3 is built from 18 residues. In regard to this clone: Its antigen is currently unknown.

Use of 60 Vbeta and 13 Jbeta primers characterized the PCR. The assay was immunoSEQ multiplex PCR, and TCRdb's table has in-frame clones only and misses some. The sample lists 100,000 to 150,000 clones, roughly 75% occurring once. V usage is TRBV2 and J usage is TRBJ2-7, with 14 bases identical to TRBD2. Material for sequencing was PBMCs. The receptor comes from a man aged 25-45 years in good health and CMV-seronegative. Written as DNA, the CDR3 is TGTGCCAGCAGTTCAATCGTGGGACTAGCGGGGGCCCGGGAGGAGCAGTACTTC. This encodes CASSSIVGLAGAREEQYF.